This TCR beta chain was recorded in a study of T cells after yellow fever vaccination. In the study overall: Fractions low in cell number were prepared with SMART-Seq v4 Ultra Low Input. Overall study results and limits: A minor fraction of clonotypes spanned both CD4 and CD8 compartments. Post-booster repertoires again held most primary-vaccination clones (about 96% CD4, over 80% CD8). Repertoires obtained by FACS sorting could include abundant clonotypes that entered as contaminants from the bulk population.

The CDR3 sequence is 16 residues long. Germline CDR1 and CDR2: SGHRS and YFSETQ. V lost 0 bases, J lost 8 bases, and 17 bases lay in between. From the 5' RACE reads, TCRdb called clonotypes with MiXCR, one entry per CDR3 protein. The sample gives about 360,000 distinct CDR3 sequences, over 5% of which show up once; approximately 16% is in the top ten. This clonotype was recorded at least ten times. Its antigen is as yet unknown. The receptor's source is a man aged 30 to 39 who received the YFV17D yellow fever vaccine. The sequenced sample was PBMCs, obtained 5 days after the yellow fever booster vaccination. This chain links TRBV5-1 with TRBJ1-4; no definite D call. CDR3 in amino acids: CASSLDDPRTEEKLFF. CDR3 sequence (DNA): TGCGCCAGCAGCTTGGACGACCCACGGACGGAGGAAAAACTGTTTTTT.